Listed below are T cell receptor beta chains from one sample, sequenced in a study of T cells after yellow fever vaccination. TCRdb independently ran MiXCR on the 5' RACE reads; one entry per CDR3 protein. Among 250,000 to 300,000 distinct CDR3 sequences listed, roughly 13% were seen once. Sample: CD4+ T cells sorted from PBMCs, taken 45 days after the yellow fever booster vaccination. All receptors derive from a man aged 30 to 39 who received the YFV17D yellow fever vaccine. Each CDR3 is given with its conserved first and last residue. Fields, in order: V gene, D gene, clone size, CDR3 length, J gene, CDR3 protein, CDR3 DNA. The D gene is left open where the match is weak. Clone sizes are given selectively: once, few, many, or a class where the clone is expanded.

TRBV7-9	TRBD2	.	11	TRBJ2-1	CASDLGLEQFF	TGTGCCAGCGACTTGGGACTAGAGCAGTTCTTC
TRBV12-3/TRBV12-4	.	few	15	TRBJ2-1	CASSQQGNSYNEQFF	TGTGCCAGCAGTCAACAGGGAAACTCCTACAATGAGCAGTTCTTC
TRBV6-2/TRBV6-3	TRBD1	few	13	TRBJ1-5	CASSPDRDQPQHF	TGTGCCAGCAGCCCCGACAGGGATCAGCCCCAGCATTTT
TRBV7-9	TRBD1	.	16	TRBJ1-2	CASSVKGQRFLWGYTF	TGTGCCAGCAGCGTGAAGGGACAGAGGTTTTTGTGGGGCTACACCTTC
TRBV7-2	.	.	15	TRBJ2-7	CASSPGTWSSYEQYF	TGTGCCAGCAGCCCAGGGACCTGGAGCTCCTACGAGCAGTACTTC
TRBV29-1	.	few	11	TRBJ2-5	CSGVAFETQYF	TGCAGCGGTGTGGCATTTGAGACCCAGTACTTC
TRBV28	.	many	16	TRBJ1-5	CASSLLLGISNQPQHF	TGTGCCAGCAGTTTATTGCTGGGAATTAGCAATCAGCCCCAGCATTTT
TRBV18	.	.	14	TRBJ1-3	CASSGFSSGNTIYF	TGTGCCAGCTCTGGGTTTTCCTCTGGAAACACCATATATTTT
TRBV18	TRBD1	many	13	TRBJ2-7	CASSHSGGYEQYF	TGTGCCAGCTCCCATTCAGGGGGCTACGAGCAGTACTTC
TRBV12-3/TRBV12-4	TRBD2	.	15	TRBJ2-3	CASSFPGRTTDTQYF	TGTGCCAGCAGTTTTCCCGGGAGGACGACAGATACGCAGTATTTT
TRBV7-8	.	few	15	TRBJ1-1	CASSLDFATGRLAFF	TGTGCCAGCAGCTTAGACTTTGCGACAGGCCGATTAGCTTTCTTT
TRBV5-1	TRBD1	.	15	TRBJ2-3	CASSDQGALTDTQYF	TGCGCCAGCAGCGATCAGGGGGCGCTGACAGATACGCAGTATTTT
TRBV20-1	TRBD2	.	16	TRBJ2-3	CSASRTSGRAADTQYF	TGCAGTGCTTCTCGGACTAGCGGGAGGGCCGCAGATACGCAGTATTTT
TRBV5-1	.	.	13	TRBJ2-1	CASRVGLNNEQFF	TGCGCCAGCAGGGTTGGGTTAAACAATGAGCAGTTCTTC
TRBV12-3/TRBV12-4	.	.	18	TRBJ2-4	CASKPTVGGTLAKNIQYF	TGTGCCAGCAAACCCACGGTGGGGGGAACCTTAGCCAAAAACATTCAGTACTTC
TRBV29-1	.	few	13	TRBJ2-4	CSVEDLGRDIQYF	TGCAGCGTTGAAGATCTAGGCAGGGACATTCAGTACTTC
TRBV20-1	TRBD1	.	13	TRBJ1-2	CSASTGAEYGYTF	TGCAGTGCTAGTACAGGGGCGGAATATGGCTACACCTTC